These 30 T cell receptor beta chains were all obtained from the same sample, sequenced in a study of T cells in Graves' hyperthyroidism and ophthalmopathy. There were TCR beta CDR3 regions amplified from RNA transcripts. The HTBI primer set drove a first-round RT-PCR of the TCR CDR3. TCRdb itself ran the multiplex PCR reads through MiXCR, one entry per CDR3 protein. The repertoire has roughly 400,000 distinct CDR3 sequences, over 12% of them found once; the top ten carry around 27%. Sequenced sample: blood. All receptors come from a middle-aged man with Graves' ophthalmopathy.

The chain uses TRBV7-3 and TRBJ1-2; tentative D call: TRBD1 (5 bases). Trimming shortened V by 2 bases and J by 2 bases, and 15 bases separated the two germline ends. This CDR3 region has 16 residues. Germline values: CDR1 SGHTA, CDR2 FQGTGA. The CDR3 reads CASSLRSGPGNYGYTF. In DNA form, the CDR3 reads TGTGCCAGCAGCTTACGATCGGGGCCGGGGAACTATGGCTACACCTTC. The full variable domain, in which reference TRBV7-3 and TRBJ1-2 provide the parts outside the CDR3, is GAGVSQTPSNKVTEKGKYVELRCDPISGHTALYWYRQSLGQGPEFLIYFQGTGAADDSGLPNDRFFAVRPEGSVSTLKIQRTERGDSAVYLCASSLRSGPGNYGYTFGSGTRLTVV.

This clonotype occurred a few times. The rearrangement links TRBV28 to TRBJ2-1; 14 nucleotides agree with TRBD2. Trimming took 4 bases from V and 6 from J; bases not matched to a gene: 2. The CDR3 extends over 15 amino acids. CDR1 MDHEN and CDR2 SYDVKM come from the germline V gene. The CDR3 sequence is CASSYGLAGGNEQFF. DNA of the CDR3: TGTGCCAGCAGTTACGGACTAGCGGGAGGCAATGAGCAGTTCTTC.

This clonotype was observed a handful of times. The rearrangement links TRBV6-1 to TRBJ2-3; TRBD2 is a possible D gene (7 bases). This CDR3 contains 17 residues. Trimming shortened V by 5 bases and J by 1 base, and 19 bases separated the two germline ends. Germline lookup yields CDR1 MNHNS and CDR2 SASEGT. The CDR3 loop reads CASSLNGGGLGTDTQYF. CDR3 nucleotide sequence: TGTGCCAGCAGTCTAAATGGGGGGGGGCTGGGCACAGATACGCAGTATTTT.

This clonotype was seen at least ten times. The rearrangement links TRBV11-3 to TRBJ1-2; 9 bases line up with TRBD1. The V and J ends lost 5 bases and 4 bases, in that order; junction bases with no gene match: 8. CDR3 length equals 15 residues. Germline V gene lookup returns CDR1 SGHNT and CDR2 YENEEA. The CDR3 spells CASSPRTGAGYGYTF. CDR3 DNA: TGTGCCAGCAGCCCCCGGACAGGGGCGGGCTATGGCTACACCTTC. The full variable domain, its missing parts supplied by reference TRBV11-3 and TRBJ1-2, is EAGVVQSPRYKIIEKKQPVAFWCNPISGHNTLYWYLQNLGQGPELLIRYENEEAVDDSQLPKDRFSAERLKGVDSTLKIQPAELGDSAVYLCASSPRTGAGYGYTFGSGTRLTVV.

This clonotype was observed at least ten times. The V gene is TRBV27, the J gene TRBJ2-1; tentative D call: TRBD2 (6 bases). V lost 9 bases, J lost 6 bases, and 18 bases lay in between. This CDR3 has 14 amino acids. Germline V gene lookup returns CDR1 MNHEY and CDR2 SMNVEV (reference sequence). CDR3 in amino acids: CASRLAPRGNEQFF. The DNA of the CDR3 is TGTGCCAGTCGACTGGCGCCGCGGGGCAATGAGCAGTTCTTC.

This clonotype occurred many times. The chain has TRBV11-2 and TRBJ2-7; no clear D. Trimming left V 4 bases short and J 1 base short, with 17 bases between. The germline V gene has CDR1 SGHAT and CDR2 FQNNGV. The CDR3 contains 16 residues. The CDR3 DNA is TGTGCCAGCAGCTCGCTGGATTGGATTGTGTCCTACGAGCAGTACTTC. Translating gives CASSSLDWIVSYEQYF. Complete variable domain (other parts from reference TRBV11-2 and TRBJ2-7): EAGVAQSPRYKIIEKRQSVAFWCNPISGHATLYWYQQILGQGPKLLIQFQNNGVVDDSQLPKDRFSAERLKGVDSTLKIQPAKLEDSAVYLCASSSLDWIVSYEQYFGPGTRLTVT.

This clonotype was seen repeatedly, ten times or more. The chain is built from TRBV18 and TRBJ1-1, with D maybe TRBD1 (6 bases). The ends were cut back, 2 bases at V and 4 bases at J, with 14 bases in the middle. This CDR3 is 15 amino acids long. Germline CDR1 reads KGHSH; CDR2 reads LQKENI. The DNA of the CDR3 is TGTGCCAGCTCACCAGCGGCAGGGGTAAGCACTGAAGCTTTCTTT. Residues: CASSPAAGVSTEAFF.

In this sample, this clonotype turned up many times. The rearrangement joins TRBV5-8 to TRBJ1-2, with D possibly being TRBD1 (5 bases). The germline V gene encodes CDR1 SGHTS and CDR2 YDEGEE. The CDR3 totals 15 residues. V was pared by 3 bases and J by 5 bases, with 17 bases between. In DNA, the CDR3 is TGTGCCAGCAGCTCGAGACAGAACGTAAAATATGGCTACACCTTC. Encoded protein: CASSSRQNVKYGYTF.

As for this clonotype: A read error is possible here, since a much larger clone lies one base away. This chain connects TRBV30 to TRBJ2-3; D is perhaps TRBD1 or TRBD2 (6 bases each). V gave up 2 bases and J gave up 8 bases, with 23 bases separating them. The CDR3 consists of 16 residues. From germline, CDR1 is GTSNPN and CDR2 SVGIG (reference sequence). DNA for the CDR3: TGTGCCTGGAGTCACCGGGGGCGGGATTCCTTAGCTACGCAGTATTTT. Protein product: CAWSHRGRDSLATQYF.

The V and J genes are TRBV15 and TRBJ1-5, with 10 positions matching TRBD1. The CDR3 totals 16 residues. Looked up from germline, CDR1 is LNHNV and CDR2 is YYDKDF (reference sequence). The V gene end was trimmed by 1 base and the J gene end by 5 bases; junction bases not matched to a gene: 5. The CDR3 loop is CATSRGDRGVDQPQHF. CDR3 bases: TGTGCCACCAGCAGAGGGGACAGGGGAGTAGATCAGCCCCAGCATTTT.

This clonotype occurred many times. The chain has TRBV15 and TRBJ2-1; 8 bases are a match to TRBD2. CDR3 length: 15 residues. Germline V gene data show CDR1 as LNHNV and CDR2 as YYDKDF (reference sequence). V lost 0 bases to trimming and J lost 9 bases; unmatched junction nucleotides: 7. CDR3 sequence reads: CATSRDPGGPGEQFF. In DNA, the CDR3 is TGTGCCACCAGCAGAGACCCGGGAGGGCCGGGTGAGCAGTTCTTC.

This clonotype was seen a handful of times. The chain has TRBV4-1 and TRBJ2-1; 8 bases align to TRBD2. CDR3 length equals 15 residues. Germline loops: CDR1 MGHRA, CDR2 YSYEKL. After removal of 0 bases from V and 7 bases from J, the junction contained 5 bases not matched to a gene. The CDR3 protein is CASSQELADYNEQFF. Written as DNA, the CDR3 is TGCGCCAGCAGCCAAGAACTAGCGGACTATAATGAGCAGTTCTTC.

This clonotype was seen repeatedly, ten times or more. V and J are TRBV7-8 and TRBJ2-3; D unclear. The CDR3 extends over 13 amino acids. V lost 0 bases, J lost 5 bases, and 6 bases lay in between. Germline V gives CDR1 SGHVS, CDR2 FQNEAQ. CDR3 bases: TGTGCCAGCAGCTTAGCGGGCGGAGATACGCAGTATTTT. Translated: CASSLAGGDTQYF.

The CDR3 DNA sequence: TGTGCCTGGAGTACCCCCAGGACAGGGGGGACTAATGAAAAACTGTTTTTT. Protein product: CAWSTPRTGGTNEKLFF. This chain links TRBV30 with TRBJ1-4; 10 bases are shared with TRBD1. The length of the CDR3 is 17 residues. J lost 2 bases, V lost 2 bases, and 8 bases had no gene match. CDR1 and CDR2 (germline): GTSNPN, SVGIG (reference sequence).

In the case of this clonotype: A read error may be the cause here, since a much bigger clone is one base away. The chain recombines TRBV5-5 with TRBJ1-5; D might be TRBD1 (6 bases). The CDR3 runs to 14 residues. Germline V gives CDR1 SGHKS, CDR2 YYEKEE (reference sequence). This CDR3 reads CASSHTGSNQPQHF. In nucleotides, the CDR3 is TGCGCCAGCAGCCATACAGGGAGCAATCAGCCCCAGCATTTT.

The V gene is TRBV24-1, the J gene TRBJ2-7; TRBD1 agrees at 10 bases. Trimming at V came to 1 base and at J to 4 bases, leaving 6 bases not matched to a gene. This CDR3 spans 16 amino acids. Germline loops: CDR1 KGHDR, CDR2 SFDVKD. CDR3 in DNA: TGTGCCACCAGTGATTTCCGGACAGGGGGTACTTACGAGCAGTACTTC. It translates to CATSDFRTGGTYEQYF.

There are many counts of this clonotype. The V gene is TRBV28, the J gene TRBJ1-4, with D possibly matching TRBD1 (6 bases). CDR3 length equals 14 residues. Germline CDR1 MDHEN, CDR2 SYDVKM. V lost 3 bases and J 8 bases, leaving 13 bases between the germline ends. The DNA for the CDR3 is TGTGCCAGCAGTTTCTTCCAGGGGAGCGAAAAACTGTTTTTT. This translates into CASSFFQGSEKLFF.

In its sample, this clonotype was seen a few times. A clone one base away is much larger, so this may be a read error. The genes are TRBV2 and TRBJ2-7, with a tentative D call TRBD1 (5 bases). The CDR3 is made up of 13 amino acids. V lost 6 bases, J lost 0 bases, and 9 bases lay in between. Germline loops: CDR1 SNHLY, CDR2 FYNNEI. The CDR3 protein is CASSTTDSYEQYF. The CDR3, as DNA: TGTGCCAGCAGCACGACAGACTCCTACGAGCAGTACTTC.

This clonotype has ten or more counts. The CDR3 does not close with the conserved phenylalanine or tryptophan, likely indicating a read error. This rearrangement joins TRBV29-1 to TRBJ1-1; TRBD1 agrees at 10 bases. V trimming: 6 bases; J trimming: 2 bases; junction bases outside the gene matches: 9. Per the germline V gene, CDR1 is SQVTM and CDR2 is ANQGSEA. The CDR3 runs to 15 residues. The CDR3, as DNA: TGCAGCGTCAGAGCTTCGACAGGGGGCAACACTGAAGCTTTCCTT. Translation: CSVRASTGGNTEAFL.

Of note for this clonotype: One base away lies a much larger clone, so this may be a sequencing read error. The chain combines TRBV6-5 with TRBJ2-1, with D maybe TRBD2 (6 bases). The CDR3 spans 16 residues. The germline V gene has CDR1 MNHEY and CDR2 SVGAGI. DNA of the CDR3: TGTGCCAGCAGTCCCTCGCGGGGAAGCTCCTACAATGAGCAGTCCTTC. Its translation: CASSPSRGSSYNEQSF.

The genes are TRBV6-1 and TRBJ1-3; weak D call: TRBD1 (6 bases). Trimming took 9 bases from V and 4 from J, leaving 16 bases between them. This CDR3 contains 14 residues. In germline, CDR1 is MNHNS, CDR2 SASEGT. The CDR3 protein is CASMTAGAGNTIYF. DNA for the CDR3: TGTGCCAGTATGACCGCGGGGGCCGGAAACACCATATATTTT.

This clonotype has a count of ten or more. A read error may produce the germline difference seen at one junction end. The V call is TRBV5-1, the J call TRBJ2-3, with 11 bases aligning to TRBD2. The CDR3 sequence is 16 residues long. Germline V gene data show CDR1 as SGHRS and CDR2 as YFSETQ. The CDR3: CASRLAGGPSTDTQYF. Written as DNA, the CDR3 is TGCGCCAGCCGCTTAGCGGGAGGGCCCAGCACAGATACGCAGTATTTT.

This clonotype was counted many times. The chain joins TRBV20-1 to TRBJ2-3; perhaps TRBD2 as D (5 bases). CDR1 is DFQATT, CDR2 SNEGSKA, per germline (reference sequence). The CDR3 sequence is 12 residues long. Between the trimmed V and J ends, which lost 0 bases and 6 bases, there was a span of 7 bases. In DNA, the CDR3 is TGCAGTGCTAGAGATAGCGCCGATACGCAGTATTTT. It encodes CSARDSADTQYF.

This clonotype was detected ten times or more. The chain uses TRBV24-1 and TRBJ1-1, with 10 positions matching TRBD1. Germline V CDR1 and CDR2: KGHDR, SFDVKD. J lost 3 bases, V lost 4 bases, and 4 bases had no gene match. There are 15 residues in the CDR3. The CDR3 DNA is TGTGCCACCAGTGACGCGGGACAGGGGCACACTGAAGCTTTCTTT. This translates into CATSDAGQGHTEAFF.

This clonotype was seen at least ten times. The genes are TRBV14 and TRBJ2-2, with D possibly matching TRBD1 (6 bases). Germline values: CDR1 SGHDN, CDR2 FVKESK. The V gene lost 2 bases and the J gene lost 6 bases, with 7 bases spanning the gap. There are 13 residues in the CDR3. CDR3 loop: CASSQPGAGELFF. CDR3 bases: TGTGCCAGCAGCCAACCAGGGGCCGGGGAGCTGTTTTTT.

V usage is TRBV5-1 and J usage is TRBJ1-1; D not certain. The V gene's germline CDR1 is SGHRS and CDR2 YFSETQ. The CDR3 consists of 15 residues. Trimming took off 3 bases at V and 5 bases at J, with 17 bases between the two ends. The CDR3 spells CASSSAGPRETEAFF. CDR3 sequence (DNA): TGCGCCAGCAGCTCGGCCGGGCCCCGGGAAACTGAAGCTTTCTTT.

This clonotype has a count of ten or more. The J gene is TRBJ2-3, the V gene TRBV3-1, with 9 positions matching TRBD2. Germline V lookup: CDR1 LGHDT, CDR2 YNNKEL (reference sequence). The CDR3 totals 15 residues. V gave up 6 bases and J gave up 0 bases; unmatched junction bases: 4. CDR3 sequence reads: CASRSTSGSTDTQYF. The CDR3 nucleotides read TGTGCCAGCAGAAGCACTAGCGGGAGCACAGATACGCAGTATTTT.

This chain joins TRBV24-1 and TRBJ2-1, with 7 bases lining up with TRBD2. The CDR3 has 16 residues. After removal of 4 bases from V and 6 bases from J, the junction contained 11 bases not matched to a gene. Germline V lookup: CDR1 KGHDR, CDR2 SFDVKD. CDR3 sequence: CATSDPRLPGGNEQFF. The CDR3 DNA is TGTGCCACCAGTGACCCTAGACTACCGGGGGGCAATGAGCAGTTCTTC.

This clonotype was seen a handful of times. The J gene is TRBJ2-2, the V gene TRBV10-3; D is perhaps TRBD1 (5 bases). Looked up from germline, CDR1 is ENHRY and CDR2 is SYGVKD. V lost 6 bases to trimming and J lost 4 bases, with 21 bases between them. The CDR3 length is 17 residues. Here the CDR3 reads CAIRGPTREFSTGELFF. Written as DNA, the CDR3 is TGTGCCATCAGGGGGCCAACTCGCGAGTTTTCCACCGGGGAGCTGTTTTTT.

This clonotype was observed many times. V gene TRBV7-8 combines with J gene TRBJ1-1; D call uncertain. Germline values: CDR1 SGHVS, CDR2 FQNEAQ. The CDR3 is 14 amino acids. Between the trimmed V and J ends, which lost 3 bases and 1 base, there was a span of 9 bases. For the CDR3, the DNA is TGTGCCAGCAGCTTCGGCACAAAGAACACTGAAGCTTTCTTT. Amino acids: CASSFGTKNTEAFF.